One and the same sample provided the 16 T cell receptor beta chains below, sequenced in a study of cytomegalovirus exposure and HLA in healthy donors. It was with 60 Vbeta and 13 Jbeta primers that the PCR ran. The protocol was immunoSEQ multiplex PCR, while the TCRdb copy is restricted to in-frame clones and leaves out a portion. Of about 59,000 clones listed, about four fifths were seen once; the top ten hold 3% to 4.5%. Sequencing was done on a sample of PBMCs. These receptor sequences come from a woman aged 35 to 49 in good health and CMV-seronegative.

This sequence joins TRBV6-1 and TRBJ2-1; 8 bases fit TRBD1. Germline V gene sequence: CDR1 MNHNS, CDR2 SASEGT. The CDR3 sequence is 15 residues long. J gave up 6 bases and V 7 bases, and 11 bases lay outside the gene matches. In nucleotides, the CDR3 is TGTGCCAGCATTCCCAGGGGGCAGAACCTCAATGAGCAGTTCTTC. Amino acids: CASIPRGQNLNEQFF.

V usage is TRBV27 and J usage is TRBJ1-4, with a possible D match to TRBD1 (6 bases). Trimming cost V 4 bases and J 5 bases, with 11 bases left between them. CDR1 and CDR2 from the germline V gene are MNHEY and SMNVEV (reference sequence). CDR3 length: 14 residues. CDR3 residues: CASSSQGFNEKLFF. CDR3 coding DNA: TGTGCCAGCAGTTCACAGGGATTCAATGAAAAACTGTTTTTT.

The chain is built from TRBV25-1 and TRBJ2-5; TRBD2 matches 7 bases. Germline CDR1 MGHDK, CDR2 SYGVNS. CDR3 length equals 13 residues. J gave up 5 bases and V 1 base, and 1 base lay outside the gene matches. This chain's CDR3 is CASSEWGGETQYF. In DNA, the CDR3 is TGTGCCAGCAGTGAATGGGGGGGTGAGACCCAGTACTTC.

This chain links TRBV18 with TRBJ2-5, with D maybe TRBD2 (5 bases). The V and J ends lost 3 bases and 4 bases respectively, with 9 bases between them. CDR1 KGHSH and CDR2 LQKENI come from the germline V gene. The CDR3 runs to 13 residues. The CDR3 region is CASSPPGVETQYF. CDR3 nucleotide sequence: TGTGCCAGCTCACCCCCCGGGGTAGAGACCCAGTACTTC.

This sequence joins TRBV6-1 and TRBJ2-4, with a tentative D call TRBD2 (7 bases). V was trimmed by 4 bases and J by 6 bases, leaving 16 bases between them. CDR1 and CDR2 (germline): MNHNS, SASEGT. The CDR3 is made up of 15 amino acids. The CDR3 DNA sequence: TGTGCCAGCAGTGGGTCGCAGGGGAGGGGAAACATTCAGTACTTC. Encoded protein: CASSGSQGRGNIQYF.

The chain links TRBV4-1 to TRBJ1-3; 7 bases are a match to TRBD1. Unmatched junction bases numbered 12, after V lost 1 base and J lost 0 bases. This CDR3 is 19 amino acids long. CDR1 is MGHRA and CDR2 is YSYEKL in the germline V gene. CDR3 coding DNA: TGCGCCAGCAGCCAAGTCGCGAAGACAGGGTCGAGCTCTGGAAACACCATATATTTT. It translates to CASSQVAKTGSSSGNTIYF.

This clone has just a few counts. The chain has TRBV7-9 and TRBJ2-1; TRBD2 agrees at 8 bases. Germline lookup yields CDR1 SEHNR and CDR2 FQNEAQ (reference sequence). This CDR3 comprises 16 residues. The V gene end was trimmed by 5 bases and the J gene end by 8 bases; junction bases not matched to a gene: 14. The CDR3 loop is CASSARSGRGFDEQFF. The DNA of the CDR3 is TGTGCCAGCAGCGCCCGAAGCGGGAGAGGGTTCGATGAGCAGTTCTTC.

The CDR3 DNA reads as TGTGCCAGCAGCTTAGGAGGAGCGGGAGTAATGTACTTC. It codes for CASSLGGAGVMYF. This chain uses TRBV7-9 with TRBJ2-7; 8 positions match TRBD2. The CDR3 contains 13 residues. CDR1 is SEHNR and CDR2 is FQNEAQ in the germline V gene (reference sequence). J was trimmed by 12 bases and V by 1 base; bases with no gene match: 8. The full variable domain, with the rest looked up from reference TRBV7-9 and TRBJ2-7, is DTGVSQNPRHKITKRGQNVTFRCDPISEHNRLYWYRQTLGQGPEFLTYFQNEAQLEKSRLLSDRFSAERPKGSFSTLEIQRTEQGDSAMYLCASSLGGAGVMYFGPGTRLTVT.

V and J are TRBV6-4 and TRBJ2-3; the D is unclear. Trimming cost V 3 bases and J 3 bases, with 10 bases left between them. From germline, CDR1 is MRHNA and CDR2 SNTAGT. The CDR3 runs to 14 residues. The CDR3 region has the DNA TGTGCCAGCAGTGAGGCCCTGGAGACAGATACGCAGTATTTT. Its protein product is CASSEALETDTQYF.

The chain employs TRBV27 and TRBJ2-7, with D unclear. CDR3 length: 11 amino acids. Per the germline V gene, CDR1 is MNHEY and CDR2 is SMNVEV (reference sequence). The V end lost 4 bases, the J end lost 3 bases, and 4 bases lay between the germline ends. The CDR3 DNA reads TGTGCCAGCAGTTATCACTACGAGCAGTACTTC. Its translation: CASSYHYEQYF.

The chain uses TRBV18 and TRBJ1-5, with 7 bases matching TRBD1. Germline trimming cut 5 bases from V and 4 bases from J; bases unmatched to any gene: 2. Germline CDR1 KGHSH, CDR2 LQKENI. CDR3 length: 13 residues. CDR3 protein: CASSRDRNQPQHF. In DNA form, the CDR3 reads TGTGCCAGCTCAAGGGACAGAAATCAGCCCCAGCATTTT. Based on the CDR3 plus reference TRBV18 and TRBJ1-5, the full variable domain is NAGVMQNPRHLVRRRGQEARLRCSPMKGHSHVYWYRQLPEEGLKFMVYLQKENIIDESGMPKERFSAEFPKEGPSILRIQQVVRGDSAAYFCASSRDRNQPQHFGDGTRLSIL.

V is TRBV4-3 and J is TRBJ1-2, with 7 bases that match TRBD1. V dropped 0 bases and J dropped 6; count of bases not matched to a gene: 7. The CDR3 sequence is 15 residues long. Germline loops: CDR1 LGHNA, CDR2 YSLEER. CDR3 protein: CASSQDIGTANGYTF. DNA for the CDR3: TGCGCCAGCAGCCAAGATATCGGGACAGCGAATGGCTACACCTTC.

This clone was detected only a few times. The chain recombines TRBV15 with TRBJ1-4, with 8 bases that match TRBD1. The CDR3 totals 12 residues. Germline V gene sequence: CDR1 LNHNV, CDR2 YYDKDF (reference sequence). V trimming: 5 bases; J trimming: 10 bases; junction bases outside the gene matches: 3. The CDR3 nucleotides read TGTGCCACCAGCGTTACAGGGGGAAAACTGTTTTTT. This sequence encodes CATSVTGGKLFF.

This rearrangement joins TRBV18 to TRBJ1-5; a weak D match, TRBD1 (5 bases). V shed 3 bases and J shed 6 bases, with 9 bases lying between them. From germline, CDR1 is KGHSH and CDR2 LQKENI. The CDR3 runs to 13 residues. CDR3: CASSPLQGQPQHF. Written as DNA, the CDR3 is TGTGCCAGCTCACCGTTGCAGGGTCAGCCCCAGCATTTT.

The chain carries TRBV7-9 and TRBJ2-7, with 12 bases aligning to TRBD2. Looked up from germline, CDR1 is SEHNR and CDR2 is FQNEAQ (reference sequence). J was trimmed by 4 bases and V by 5 bases; bases with no gene match: 9. This CDR3 is 16 amino acids long. As DNA, the CDR3 is TGTGCCAGCAGCCAGCAAAGGACTAGCGGGATTTACGAGCAGTACTTC. Translating it yields CASSQQRTSGIYEQYF.

The chain combines TRBV29-1 with TRBJ1-3; TRBD1 matches at 7 bases. The junction had 3 bases not matched to a gene; V was cut back by 7 bases and J by 0 bases. CDR3 size: 13 residues. From germline, CDR1 is SQVTM and CDR2 ANQGSEA. CDR3 region: CSGTGVSGNTIYF. For the CDR3, the DNA is TGCAGCGGAACAGGGGTCTCTGGAAACACCATATATTTT.